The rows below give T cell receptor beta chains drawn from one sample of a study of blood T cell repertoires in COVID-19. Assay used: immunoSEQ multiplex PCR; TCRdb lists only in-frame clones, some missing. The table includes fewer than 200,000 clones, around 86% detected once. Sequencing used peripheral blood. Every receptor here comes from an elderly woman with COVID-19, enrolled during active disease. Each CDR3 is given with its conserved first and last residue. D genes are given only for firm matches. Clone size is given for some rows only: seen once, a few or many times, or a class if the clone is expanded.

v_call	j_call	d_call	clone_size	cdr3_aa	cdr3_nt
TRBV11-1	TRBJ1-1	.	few	CASSAAGLPGTEAFF	TGTGCCAGCAGCGCAGCAGGACTCCCAGGCACTGAAGCTTTCTTT
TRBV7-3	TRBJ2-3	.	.	CASKKGGTDTQYF	TGTGCCAGCAAAAAGGGGGGCACAGATACGCAGTATTTT
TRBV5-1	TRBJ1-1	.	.	CASSPGGGVITEAFF	TGCGCCAGCAGCCCCGGCGGGGGAGTGATTACTGAAGCTTTCTTT
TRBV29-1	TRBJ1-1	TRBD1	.	CSVRAPGGDTEAFF	TGCAGCGTTCGAGCGCCAGGGGGCGATACTGAAGCTTTCTTT
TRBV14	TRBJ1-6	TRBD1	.	CASSPRDRYNSPLHF	TGTGCCAGCAGCCCTCGGGACAGATATAATTCACCCCTCCACTTT
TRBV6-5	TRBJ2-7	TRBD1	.	CASSYRLGQHTYEQYF	TGTGCCAGCAGTTACAGGTTGGGACAGCACACCTACGAGCAGTACTTC
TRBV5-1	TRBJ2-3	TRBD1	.	CASSLGQGGRTDTQYF	TGCGCCAGCAGCTTAGGACAGGGGGGACGCACAGATACGCAGTATTTT
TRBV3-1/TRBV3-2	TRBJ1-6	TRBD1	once	CASSQARTGGRGSPLHF	TGTGCCAGCAGCCAAGCCCGGACAGGGGGCAGGGGTTCACCCCTCCACTTT
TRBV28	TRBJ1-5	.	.	CASSLSWGSSNQPQHF	TGTGCCAGCAGTTTATCGTGGGGCTCGAGCAATCAGCCCCAGCATTTT
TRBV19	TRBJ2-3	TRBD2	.	CASTPSGSADTQYF	TGTGCCAGTACTCCTAGCGGGAGCGCTGATACGCAGTATTTT
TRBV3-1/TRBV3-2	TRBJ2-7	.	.	CASSQGLNLRVEQYF	TGTGCCAGCAGCCAAGGCTTAAACCTACGTGTTGAGCAGTACTTC
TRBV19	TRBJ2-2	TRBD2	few	CASKRTSGRIGELFF	TGTGCCAGTAAGAGAACTAGCGGGAGGATCGGGGAGCTGTTTTTT
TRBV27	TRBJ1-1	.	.	CASSFLENTEAFF	TGTGCCAGCAGTTTTTTAGAAAACACTGAAGCTTTCTTT
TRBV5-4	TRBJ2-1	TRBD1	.	CASSSGQGGYNEQFF	TGTGCCAGCAGCTCAGGACAGGGAGGCTACAATGAGCAGTTCTTC
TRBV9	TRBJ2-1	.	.	CASSSLIGIGNEQFF	TGTGCCAGCAGCTCACTAATCGGAATTGGAAATGAGCAGTTCTTC
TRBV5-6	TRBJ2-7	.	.	CASSLIRGYEQYF	TGTGCCAGCAGCTTGATCCGGGGATACGAGCAGTACTTC
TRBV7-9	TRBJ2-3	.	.	CASSFQGTETDTQYF	TGTGCCAGCAGCTTTCAAGGCACAGAAACAGATACGCAGTATTTT
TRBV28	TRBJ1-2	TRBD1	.	CASSSPQGDRGGTGYTF	TGTGCCAGCAGTTCGCCCCAAGGGGACAGGGGTGGGACGGGCTACACCTTC
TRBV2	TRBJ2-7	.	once	CASMRGGSYEQYF	TGTGCCAGCATGAGGGGGGGGTCCTACGAGCAGTACTTC
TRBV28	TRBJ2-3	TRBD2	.	CASRGTSGRADTQYF	TGTGCCAGCAGGGGGACTAGCGGGAGGGCAGATACGCAGTATTTT
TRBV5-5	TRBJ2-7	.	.	CASSLDGNSYEQYF	TGTGCCAGCAGCTTGGACGGGAACTCCTACGAGCAGTACTTC
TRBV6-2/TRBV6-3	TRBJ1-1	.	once	CASSRALQVNTEAFF	TGTGCCAGCAGCCGGGCCCTCCAGGTGAACACTGAAGCTTTCTTT
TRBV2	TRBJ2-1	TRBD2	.	CASRKGTSGSNEQFF	TGTGCCAGCAGGAAAGGGACTAGCGGGAGCAATGAGCAGTTCTTC
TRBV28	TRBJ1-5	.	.	CASSLSSGPQHF	TGTGCCAGCAGTTTATCGTCCGGGCCCCAGCATTTT
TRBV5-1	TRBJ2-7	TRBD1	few	CASSWTGGYEQYF	TGCGCCAGCAGCTGGACAGGGGGCTACGAGCAGTACTTC
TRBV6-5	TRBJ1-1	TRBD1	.	CASGYRGVGTEAFF	TGTGCCAGCGGATACAGGGGAGTAGGGACTGAAGCTTTCTTT
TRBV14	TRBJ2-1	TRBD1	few	CASSQGWPGQSYNEQFF	TGTGCCAGCAGCCAAGGATGGCCGGGACAGTCCTACAATGAGCAGTTCTTC
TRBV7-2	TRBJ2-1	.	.	CASSPVPFTDYNEQFF	TGTGCCAGCAGCCCCGTACCCTTTACAGACTACAATGAGCAGTTCTTC
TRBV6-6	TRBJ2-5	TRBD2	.	CASSSPAGGGETQYF	TGTGCCAGCAGTTCCCCAGCGGGAGGCGGGGAGACCCAGTACTTC